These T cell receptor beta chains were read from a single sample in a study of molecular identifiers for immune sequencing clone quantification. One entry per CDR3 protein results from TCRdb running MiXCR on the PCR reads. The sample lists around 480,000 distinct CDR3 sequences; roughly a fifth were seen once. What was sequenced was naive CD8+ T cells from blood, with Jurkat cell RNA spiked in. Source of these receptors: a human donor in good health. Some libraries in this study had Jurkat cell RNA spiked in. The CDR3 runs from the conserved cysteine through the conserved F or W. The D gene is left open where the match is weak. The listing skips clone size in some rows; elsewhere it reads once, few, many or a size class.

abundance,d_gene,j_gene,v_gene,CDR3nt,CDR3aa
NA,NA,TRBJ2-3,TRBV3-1,TGTGCCAGCAGCCAAGAGTTGTCGGATACGCAGTATTTT,CASSQELSDTQYF
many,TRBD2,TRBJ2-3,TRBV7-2,TGTGCCAGCGAGGCGGGAGGGGCAAGAGATACGCAGTATTTT,CASEAGGARDTQYF
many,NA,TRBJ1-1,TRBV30,TGTGCCTGGAGTGAAACAGGGAACACTGAAGCTTTCTTT,CAWSETGNTEAFF
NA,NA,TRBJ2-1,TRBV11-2,TGTGCCAGCAGCCCTGACGGATCCTACAGTGAGCAGTTCTTC,CASSPDGSYSEQFF
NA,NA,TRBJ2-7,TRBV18,TGTGCCAGCTCACCACGGGGGCAGAGCTCCTACGAGCAGTACTTC,CASSPRGQSSYEQYF
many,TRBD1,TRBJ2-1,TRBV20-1,TGCAGCGTGAGCCAGACAGGGAAGGTCCCGGATGAGCAGTTCTTC,CSVSQTGKVPDEQFF
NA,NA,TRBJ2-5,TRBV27,TGTGCCAGCGGGTTTCTTGAGACCCAGTACTTC,CASGFLETQYF
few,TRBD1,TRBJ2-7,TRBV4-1,TGCGCCAGCAGCCACCCAAAGTGGGACAGGGGAGACTACGAGCAGTACTTC,CASSHPKWDRGDYEQYF
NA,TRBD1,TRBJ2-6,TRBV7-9,TGTGCCAGCAGCCCAGCGACAGGGAGCCCATTTGGGGCCAACGTCCTGACTTTC,CASSPATGSPFGANVLTF
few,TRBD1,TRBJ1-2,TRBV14,TGTGCCAGCAGCAGCGCCGGGACAGGGCGTACCTATGGCTACACCTTC,CASSSAGTGRTYGYTF